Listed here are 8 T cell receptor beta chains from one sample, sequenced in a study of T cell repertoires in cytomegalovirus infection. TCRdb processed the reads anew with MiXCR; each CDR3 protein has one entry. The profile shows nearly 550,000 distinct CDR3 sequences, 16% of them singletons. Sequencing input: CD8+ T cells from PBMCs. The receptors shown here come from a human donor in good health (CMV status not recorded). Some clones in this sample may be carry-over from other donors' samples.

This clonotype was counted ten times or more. CDR3 amino acids: CASSSGTVNTDTQYF. The CDR3 nucleotides read TGTGCCAGCAGCTCCGGGACGGTCAACACAGATACGCAGTATTTT. The V gene is TRBV7-2, the J gene TRBJ2-3, with D possibly called TRBD1 or TRBD2 (5 bases each). The CDR3 is made up of 15 amino acids. The ends were cut back, 4 bases at V and 2 bases at J, with 13 bases in the middle. The V gene's germline CDR1 is SGHTA and CDR2 FQGNSA.

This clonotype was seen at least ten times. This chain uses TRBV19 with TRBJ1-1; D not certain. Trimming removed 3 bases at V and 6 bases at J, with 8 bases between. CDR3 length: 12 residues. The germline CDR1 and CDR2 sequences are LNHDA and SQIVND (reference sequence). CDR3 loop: CASSIPGPEAFF. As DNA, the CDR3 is TGTGCCAGTAGTATCCCCGGGCCTGAAGCTTTCTTT.

The CDR3 protein is CASSSASPLHF. Here the CDR3 DNA reads TGTGCCAGCAGCTCCGCTTCACCCCTCCACTTT. The rearrangement joins TRBV7-9 to TRBJ1-6; D is unclear. V dropped 4 bases and J dropped 9 bases, with 4 bases sitting between them. Germline CDR1 reads SEHNR; CDR2 reads FQNEAQ (reference sequence). The CDR3 covers 11 residues. The full variable domain, its missing parts supplied by reference TRBV7-9 and TRBJ1-6, is DTGVSQNPRHKITKRGQNVTFRCDPISEHNRLYWYRQTLGQGPEFLTYFQNEAQLEKSRLLSDRFSAERPKGSFSTLEIQRTEQGDSAMYLCASSSASPLHFGNGTRLTVT.

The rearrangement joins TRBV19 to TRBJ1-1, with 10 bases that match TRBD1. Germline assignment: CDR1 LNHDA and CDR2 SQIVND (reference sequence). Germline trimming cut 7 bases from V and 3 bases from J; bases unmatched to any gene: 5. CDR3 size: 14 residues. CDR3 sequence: CASTLTGGYTEAFF. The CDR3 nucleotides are TGTGCCAGTACCTTGACAGGGGGCTACACTGAAGCTTTCTTT.

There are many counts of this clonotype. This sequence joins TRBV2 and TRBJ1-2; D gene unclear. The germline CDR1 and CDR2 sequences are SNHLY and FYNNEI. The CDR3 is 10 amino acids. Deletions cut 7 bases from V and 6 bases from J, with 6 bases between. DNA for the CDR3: TGTGCCAGCAAGATGGATGGCTACACCTTC. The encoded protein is CASKMDGYTF.

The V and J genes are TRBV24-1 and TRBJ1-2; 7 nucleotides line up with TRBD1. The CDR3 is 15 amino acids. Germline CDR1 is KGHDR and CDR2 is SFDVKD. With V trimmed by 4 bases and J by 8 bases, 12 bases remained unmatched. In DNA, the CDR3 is TGTGCCACCAGTGACTCGGGACAGATCGGAGGCGGCTACACCTTC. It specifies CATSDSGQIGGGYTF.

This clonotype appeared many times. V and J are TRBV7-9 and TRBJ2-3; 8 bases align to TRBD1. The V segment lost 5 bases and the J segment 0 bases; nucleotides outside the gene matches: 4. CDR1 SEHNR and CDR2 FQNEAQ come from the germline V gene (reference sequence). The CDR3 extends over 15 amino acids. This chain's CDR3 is CASSPGQASTDTQYF. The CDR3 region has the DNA TGTGCCAGCAGCCCGGGACAGGCTAGCACAGATACGCAGTATTTT.

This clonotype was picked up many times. The CDR3 DNA follows: TGTGCCAGCAGCTTAGCCCTGGCTAGCGGGGATGAGCAGTTCTTC. It specifies CASSLALASGDEQFF. The chain couples TRBV7-7 to TRBJ2-1; 9 bases are a match to TRBD2. The CDR3 has 15 residues. CDR1 is SSHAT, CDR2 FNYEAQ, per germline (reference sequence). The V segment lost 0 bases and the J segment 8 bases; nucleotides outside the gene matches: 5.